This T cell receptor (beta chain) was observed in a study of blood T cells in healthy people across ages. Next came a second PCR, run for roughly 6 to 11 cycles, which used a sample-barcoded 5' primer along with a J-beta primer mix. Using its own MiXCR run on the 5' RACE reads, TCRdb lists one record per CDR3 protein. The data contain roughly 930,000 distinct CDR3 sequences, 45% to 50% of them singletons. In germline, CDR1 is MNHEY, CDR2 SMNVEV (reference sequence). Trimming removed 2 bases at V and 0 bases at J, with 11 bases between. The CDR3 length is 16 residues. Broader study findings: Using unsorted PBMCs precluded a conclusive naive versus antigen-experienced comparison. It was not known whether donors were CMV positive (a possible confounder of expanded clonotype changes).

Points on this clonotype: The antigen is undetermined.

The sequence derives from a man aged 25 to 40 in good health. Sequenced material: blood. The chain has TRBV27 and TRBJ2-4, with D unresolved. This chain's CDR3 is CASSLRLDLAKNIQYF. The DNA of the CDR3 is TGTGCCAGCAGTTTAAGGCTGGACCTAGCCAAAAACATTCAGTACTTC.